The source of this T cell receptor beta chain is a study of PD-1 blockade in classical Hodgkin lymphoma. Study results and caveats: The study found complete responders had baseline diversity similar to newly diagnosed patients. At baseline, newly diagnosed patients reportedly showed less TCR diversity than healthy donors. Whereas CD4+ TCR diversity had risen significantly by C4D1, CD8+ TCR diversity had not. Why repertoires differed is undefined; disease activity or prior therapy possibly contributed.

Comment on this clone: What it recognizes is unknown.

CDR3 length equals 16 residues. V lost 5 bases and J 2 bases, leaving 17 bases between the germline ends. The V gene's germline CDR1 is PRHDT and CDR2 FYEKMQ (reference sequence). As to time point: cycle 4 day 1 (C4D1), after less than seven weeks of nivolumab. All trial patients relapsed after autologous stem cell transplantation. Clones were read by immunoSEQ multiplex PCR, and TCRdb kept only the in-frame ones, dropping some. The data contain 20,000 or so clones, 80% of them seen just once; the ten biggest clones take up 6% to 8.5%. The chain is built from TRBV13 and TRBJ2-3, with unresolved D. The sequences come from peripheral blood mononuclear cells (PBMCs), collected before the fourth cycle of nivolumab. The clonotype originates from a human donor with classical Hodgkin lymphoma. The CDR3 nucleotides read TGTGCCAGCAGCCCCCCTGTGGGCCTGCACACAGATACGCAGTATTTT. This codes for CASSPPVGLHTDTQYF.